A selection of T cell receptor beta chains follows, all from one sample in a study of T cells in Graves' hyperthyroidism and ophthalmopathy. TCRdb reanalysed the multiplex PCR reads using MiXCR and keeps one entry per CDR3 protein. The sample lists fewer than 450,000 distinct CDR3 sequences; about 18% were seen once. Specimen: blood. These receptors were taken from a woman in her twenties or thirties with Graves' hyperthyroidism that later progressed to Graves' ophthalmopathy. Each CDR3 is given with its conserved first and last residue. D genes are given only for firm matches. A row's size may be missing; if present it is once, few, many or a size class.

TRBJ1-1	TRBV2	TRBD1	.	TGTGCCAGCAGTGAGCGGGACAGACCCGGGGGTACTGAAGCTTTCTTT	CASSERDRPGGTEAFF
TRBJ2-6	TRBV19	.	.	TGTGCCAGTAGTGTCGGACACTACTCTGGGGCCAACGTCCTGACTTTC	CASSVGHYSGANVLTF
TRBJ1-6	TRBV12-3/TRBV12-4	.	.	TGTGCCAGCAGTTTGGCCAGTTATAATTCACCCCTCCACTTT	CASSLASYNSPLHF
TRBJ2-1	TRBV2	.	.	TGTGCCAGCAGGGCTAGTAATACCTACAATGAGCAGTTCTTC	CASRASNTYNEQFF
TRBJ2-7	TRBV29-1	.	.	TGCAGCGCTCTCGGAAGTAACTACGAGCAGTACTTC	CSALGSNYEQYF
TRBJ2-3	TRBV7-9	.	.	TGTGCCAGCAGCTTCGAAACAGGGAATACGCAGTATTTT	CASSFETGNTQYF
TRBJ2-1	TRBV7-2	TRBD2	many	TGTGCCAGCAGCTTAGGGGGACTACGCGGCGGCGAGCAGTTCTTC	CASSLGGLRGGEQFF
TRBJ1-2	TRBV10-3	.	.	TGTGCCATCAGTGAGTCGACGAAAGGGCACTATGGCTACACCTTC	CAISESTKGHYGYTF
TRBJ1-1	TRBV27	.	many	TGTGCCAGCTGGGGAACTGAAGCTTTCTTT	CASWGTEAFF
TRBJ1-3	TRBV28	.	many	TGTGCCAGCAGTTTAGTCAGGAGCTCTGGAAACACCATATATTTT	CASSLVRSSGNTIYF
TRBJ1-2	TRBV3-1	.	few	TGTGCCAGCAGCCAAGTCGTGGGGGGCTACACCTTC	CASSQVVGGYTF
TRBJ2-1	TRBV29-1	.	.	TGCAGCGGGGGGGGCGAGGTCTATGAGCAGTTCTTC	CSGGGEVYEQFF
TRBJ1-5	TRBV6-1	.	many	TGTGCCAGCAGTGGCGGGATACATAGCAATCAGCCCCAGCATTTT	CASSGGIHSNQPQHF
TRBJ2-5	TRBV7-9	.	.	TGTGCCAGCAGCAACCGGCTAGAGAGGGAGACCCAGTACTTC	CASSNRLERETQYF
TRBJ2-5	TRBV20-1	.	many	TGCAGTGCTAGAGGGTCCCAAGGCGAGACCCAGTACTTC	CSARGSQGETQYF
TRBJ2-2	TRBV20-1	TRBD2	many	TGCAGTGCTAGTGTAGCGGGAGATTTCCCCGGGGAGCTGTTTTTT	CSASVAGDFPGELFF
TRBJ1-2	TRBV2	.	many	TGTGCCAGCTCGACCGATCTTACGGCCTATGGCTACACCTTC	CASSTDLTAYGYTF
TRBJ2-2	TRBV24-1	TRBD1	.	TGTGCCACCAGTGAGACAGGGGGAATCTCCTCCGGGGAGCTGTTTTTT	CATSETGGISSGELFF
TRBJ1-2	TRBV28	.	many	TGTGCCAGCAGTACGAACTTAGGGCAGGCTAACTATGGCTACACCTTC	CASSTNLGQANYGYTF
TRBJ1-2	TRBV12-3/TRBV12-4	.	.	TGTGCCAGCAGTTCGGACATCTATAGCTATGGCTACACCTTC	CASSSDIYSYGYTF
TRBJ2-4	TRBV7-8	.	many	TGTGCCAGCAGCCCCGGGACACTTGGGGACATTCAGTACTTC	CASSPGTLGDIQYF
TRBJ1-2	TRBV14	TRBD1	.	TGTGCCAGCAGCCAAGTTTACCTTGGGACAGGGATTTATGGCTACACCTTC	CASSQVYLGTGIYGYTF
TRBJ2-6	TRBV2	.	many	TGTGCCAGCAGTGACGGTAGGGGAAGCTCTGGGGCCAACGTCCTGACTTTC	CASSDGRGSSGANVLTF
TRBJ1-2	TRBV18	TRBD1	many	TGTGCCAGCTCACCCAGGACAGGGAACTATGGCTACACCTTC	CASSPRTGNYGYTF
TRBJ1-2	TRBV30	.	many	TGTGCCTGGAGTGCCCCGGGGGCGATTAACTATGGCTACACCTTC	CAWSAPGAINYGYTF
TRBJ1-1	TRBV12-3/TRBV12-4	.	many	TGTGCCAGCAGTTTGAACAAGAACACTGAAGCTTTCTTT	CASSLNKNTEAFF
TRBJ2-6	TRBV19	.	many	TGTGCCAGTAGAGTCAGGGACACCGTACGCCCTGGGGCCAACGTCCTGACTTTC	CASRVRDTVRPGANVLTF
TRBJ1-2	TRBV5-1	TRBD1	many	TGCGCCAGCAGCGACACCGGGACAGGGGACTATGGCTACACCTTC	CASSDTGTGDYGYTF
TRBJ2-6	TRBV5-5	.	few	TGTGCCAGCAGCTTTGCCGCGGGCTCTGGGGCCAACGTCCTGACTTTC	CASSFAAGSGANVLTF
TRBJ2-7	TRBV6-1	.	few	TGTGCCAGCAGCGGACATTCTGCCTACGAGCAGTACTTC	CASSGHSAYEQYF
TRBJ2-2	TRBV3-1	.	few	TGTGCCAGCAGCGACGTTGCGGGTTTGGGCGGGGAGCTGTTTTTT	CASSDVAGLGGELFF
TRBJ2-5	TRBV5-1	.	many	TGCGCCAGCAGAAAGACTACCGACCAAGAGACCCAGTACTTC	CASRKTTDQETQYF
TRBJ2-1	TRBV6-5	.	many	TGTGCCAGCAGTTCCGGCAGGGTGAATGAGCAGTTCTTC	CASSSGRVNEQFF
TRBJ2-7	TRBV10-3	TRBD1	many	TGTGCCATCAGTGAGACAGGGGCACAAATGGTCGAGCAGTACTTC	CAISETGAQMVEQYF
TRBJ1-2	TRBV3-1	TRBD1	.	TGTGCCAGCAGCCACCGACAGGGTGACCCCTATGGCTACACCTTC	CASSHRQGDPYGYTF
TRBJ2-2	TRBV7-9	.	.	TGTGCCAGCAGCTTTAGTCGCGCCACCGGGGAGCTGTTTTTT	CASSFSRATGELFF
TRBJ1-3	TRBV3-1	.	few	TGTGCCAGCCAAGAGGGACGGGACACCATATATTTT	CASQEGRDTIYF
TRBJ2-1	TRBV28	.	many	TGTGCCAGCAGTTTGCCCGGGGGAGCCCCATACAATGAGCAGTTCTTC	CASSLPGGAPYNEQFF
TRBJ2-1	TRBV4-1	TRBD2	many	TGCGCCAGCAGCCAAGATTCCGGGACTAGTTCTGACGTTAAGCAGTTCTTC	CASSQDSGTSSDVKQFF
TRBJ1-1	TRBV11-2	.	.	TGTGCCAGCTTACGACAACCGAACACTGAAGCTTTCTTT	CASLRQPNTEAFF
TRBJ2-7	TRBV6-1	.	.	TGTGCCGCGTCGGGGCAGGAAGGCTACGAGCAGTACTTC	CAASGQEGYEQYF
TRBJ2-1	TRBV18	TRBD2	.	TGTGCCAGCTCACCAGGTAGCGGGAGTTCCTACAATGAGCAGTTCTTC	CASSPGSGSSYNEQFF
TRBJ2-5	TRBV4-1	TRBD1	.	TGCGCCAGCAGCTCCAGGGGGCCCGAGACCCAGTACTTC	CASSSRGPETQYF
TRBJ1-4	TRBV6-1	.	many	TGTGCCAGCATTGAGGGCGCCGCTAATGAAAAACTGTTTTTT	CASIEGAANEKLFF
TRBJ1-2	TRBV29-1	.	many	TGCAGCGTTGTAATTCAGGGGAGCTATGGCTACACCTTC	CSVVIQGSYGYTF
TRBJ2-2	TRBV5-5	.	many	TGTGCCAGCAGCTTGGACAATGGGAGCGGGGAGCTGTTTTTT	CASSLDNGSGELFF
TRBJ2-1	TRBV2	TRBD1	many	TGTGCCAGCGTATTACAAGGGGGCCTAGAATTGTACAATGAGCAGTTCTTC	CASVLQGGLELYNEQFF
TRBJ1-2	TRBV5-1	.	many	TGCGCCAGCAGCACGGACGGGAGAGACTATGGCTACACCTTC	CASSTDGRDYGYTF
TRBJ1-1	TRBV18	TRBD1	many	TGTGCCAGCTCACCACAGGGGGCGTACACTGAAGCTTTCTTT	CASSPQGAYTEAFF
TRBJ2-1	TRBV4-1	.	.	TGCGCCAGCAGACAGGGCTCCGGCAATGAGCAGTTCTTC	CASRQGSGNEQFF